These 14 T cell receptor beta chains were all obtained from the same sample, sequenced in a study of T-cell reconstitution after alpha-beta-depleted transplantation in children. Preparing the TCRbeta library involved the use of unique molecular identifiers. One entry per CDR3 protein, called by TCRdb with MiXCR from the PCR reads. The sample lists fewer than 550,000 distinct CDR3 sequences; about 10% were seen once. Sample: PBMCs, mostly from graft donor cells, taken 180 days after TCRalphabeta/CD19-depleted stem cell transplant. The receptors shown here come from a female patient aged 2-10 years who had a stem cell transplant for aplastic anemia, so the T cells may come from the graft donor.

In its sample, this clonotype was seen a few times. The V gene is TRBV2, the J gene TRBJ2-3; D not resolved. Germline V gene lookup returns CDR1 SNHLY and CDR2 FYNNEI. The CDR3 runs to 14 residues. V dropped 10 bases and J dropped 5 bases, with 19 bases sitting between them. The CDR3: CATAPASLGDTQYF. In DNA, the CDR3 is TGTGCCACCGCCCCAGCGAGTCTTGGAGATACGCAGTATTTT.

The rearrangement joins TRBV6-1 to TRBJ2-1; 8 nucleotides match TRBD2. Germline-derived CDR1 and CDR2 are MNHNS and SASEGT. V dropped 4 bases and J dropped 3; count of bases not matched to a gene: 8. The length of the CDR3 is 16 residues. The chain's CDR3 is CASSGGTRSDYNEQFF. The CDR3 DNA sequence: TGTGCCAGCAGTGGGGGGACTAGAAGTGACTACAATGAGCAGTTCTTC.

The rearrangement uses TRBV6-2 or TRBV6-3 and TRBJ2-7, with 7 bases identical to TRBD1. The CDR3 has 13 residues. Germline V lookup: CDR1 MNHEY, CDR2 SVGEGT. The J segment lost 6 bases and the V segment lost 6 bases, leaving 8 bases of the junction unmatched. As DNA, the CDR3 is TGTGCCAGCAGACCTGACAGGGCGGGCGAGCAGTACGTC. This encodes CASRPDRAGEQYV.

The rearrangement joins TRBV7-2 to TRBJ1-6; D is unresolved. V lost 1 base, J lost 6 bases, and 10 bases lay in between. Germline assignment: CDR1 SGHTA and CDR2 FQGNSA. This CDR3 spans 15 amino acids. This CDR3 is CASSLEWVSNSPLHF. Here the CDR3 DNA reads TGTGCCAGCAGCTTAGAATGGGTTTCTAATTCACCCCTCCACTTT.

The chain uses TRBV27 and TRBJ2-7; 7 nucleotides align to TRBD1. The germline gives CDR1 MNHEY, CDR2 SMNVEV (reference sequence). Trimming cost V 6 bases and J 1 base; bases outside gene matches: 9. CDR3 length: 15 amino acids. The CDR3: CASSRTWDSSYEQYF. The CDR3 bases are TGTGCCAGCAGCCGAACGTGGGACAGTTCCTACGAGCAGTACTTC.

The V and J genes are TRBV7-2 and TRBJ2-1; 10 bases map to TRBD2. Germline V gene data show CDR1 as SGHTA and CDR2 as FQGNSA. The CDR3 runs 17 residues. J was trimmed by 1 base and V by 0 bases; bases with no gene match: 3. The CDR3 sequence is CASSLAATSGSYNEQFF. The DNA for the CDR3 is TGTGCCAGCAGCTTAGCGGCGACTAGCGGGTCCTACAATGAGCAGTTCTTC.

The sample holds many counts of this clonotype. The chain couples TRBV5-1 to TRBJ2-3; D gene uncertain. In germline, CDR1 is SGHRS, CDR2 YFSETQ. The CDR3 is made up of 15 amino acids. The V end was cut by 2 bases, the J end by 10 bases, with 20 bases between. CDR3 DNA sequence: TGCGCCAGCAGCTTAGGGTTGACTCCCCTCTCCTCGCAGTATTTT. Amino acids: CASSLGLTPLSSQYF.

In its sample, this clonotype was seen a few times. This chain connects TRBV28 to TRBJ1-6, with D unclear. CDR3 length: 15 residues. Germline V CDR1 and CDR2: MDHEN, SYDVKM. V lost 5 bases and J lost 5, with 13 bases in between. DNA for the CDR3: TGTGCCAGCAGTCCCGTCCGGAGGCATAATTCACCCCTCCACTTT. This translates into CASSPVRRHNSPLHF.

This clonotype has just a few counts. V usage is TRBV7-8 and J usage is TRBJ2-7, with D perhaps TRBD2 (6 bases). V gave up 5 bases and J gave up 5 bases, with 22 bases separating them. This CDR3 contains 16 residues. CDR1 and CDR2 from the germline V gene are SGHVS and FQNEAQ. In DNA form, the CDR3 reads TGTGCCAGCAGCAGACACCCGGGACTCCCAGTGGACGAGCAGTACGTC. It translates to CASSRHPGLPVDEQYV.

The chain combines TRBV5-1 with TRBJ1-2, with TRBD1 matching over 11 bases. Germline V CDR1 and CDR2: SGHRS, YFSETQ. The CDR3 extends over 16 amino acids. The junction had 8 bases not matched to a gene; V was cut back by 0 bases and J by 7 bases. The CDR3 is CASSLAPDRGPGGYTF. CDR3 nucleotide sequence: TGCGCCAGCAGCTTGGCACCGGACAGGGGGCCGGGTGGCTACACCTTC. Drawing the rest from reference TRBV5-1 and TRBJ1-2, the complete variable domain is KAGVTQTPRYLIKTRGQQVTLSCSPISGHRSVSWYQQTPGQGLQFLFEYFSETQRNKGNFPGRFSGRQFSNSRSEMNVSTLELGDSALYLCASSLAPDRGPGGYTFGSGTRLTVV.

The rearrangement uses TRBV30 and TRBJ2-1; tentatively, D is TRBD1 or TRBD2 (6 bases each). V lost 1 base to trimming and J lost 6 bases, with 10 bases between them. Germline assignment: CDR1 GTSNPN and CDR2 SVGIG (reference sequence). This CDR3 is built from 13 residues. The CDR3 sequence is CAWSGLGGNEQFF. The CDR3 nucleotides are TGTGCCTGGAGTGGACTAGGGGGCAATGAGCAGTTCTTC.

This clonotype was seen a few times. The rearrangement joins TRBV19 to TRBJ2-6; D is possibly TRBD2 (6 bases). Germline CDR1 LNHDA, CDR2 SQIVND (reference sequence). The ends were cut back, 6 bases at V and 4 bases at J, with 13 bases in the middle. The CDR3 contains 15 residues. The CDR3 loop reads CASRLGTSGANVLTF. DNA for the CDR3: TGTGCCAGTAGGCTTGGGACTTCGGGGGCCAACGTCCTGACTTTC.

The rearrangement links TRBV6-5 to TRBJ1-3; TRBD1 matches 7 bases. Losses at the gene ends were 7 bases for V and 1 base for J; bases not matched to a gene: 4. CDR3 size: 14 residues. Germline V gene data show CDR1 as MNHEY and CDR2 as SVGAGI. The CDR3 loop is CASTVGQSGNTIYF. The CDR3 DNA follows: TGTGCCAGCACCGTGGGACAGTCTGGAAACACCATATATTTT.

The chain uses TRBV20-1 and TRBJ2-4; D remains ambiguous. V dropped 8 bases and J dropped 3 bases, with 14 bases sitting between them. From germline, CDR1 is DFQATT and CDR2 SNEGSKA (reference sequence). The CDR3 length is 13 residues. The CDR3 DNA reads TGCAGTACAATCTGGGTGGGCAAAAACATTCAGTACTTC. It is translated as CSTIWVGKNIQYF.